The TCR beta chain under discussion was sequenced for a study of T cells in Graves' hyperthyroidism and ophthalmopathy. Findings and limits, study-wide: A 13 V-J model separated ophthalmopathy from stable hyperthyroidism. Researchers found most expanded thyroid clonotypes above 0.001 in blood as well. The model identified upcoming ophthalmopathy a median approximately seven months ahead of onset.

The V end lost 4 bases, the J end lost 6 bases, and 7 bases lay between the germline ends. From germline, CDR1 is SGHVT and CDR2 SQSDAQ. The CDR3 totals 12 residues. The table lists this clonotype with a few counts. Its antigen is still unknown. Template material for amplifying TCR beta CDR3 regions consisted of RNA transcripts. A set of HTBI primers served as the primers for a first-round RT-PCR of the TCR CDR3. TCRdb redid the calling of the multiplex PCR reads with MiXCR, one entry per CDR3 protein. Of 400,000 or so distinct CDR3 sequences listed, around 13% are singletons. The authors obtained PBMCs from 7.5 to 10 ml of fresh peripheral blood.

The sample taken for sequencing was blood. This chain joins TRBV7-4 and TRBJ2-1; no definite D call. This clonotype originated in a woman aged 30 to 39 with Graves' ophthalmopathy. The CDR3 loop reads CASSWGINEQFF. CDR3 DNA: TGTGCCAGCAGCTGGGGAATCAATGAGCAGTTCTTC.